The source of this TCR beta chain is a study of regulatory T cells in long-lasting Graves disease. Construction of TCR beta libraries relied on iRepertoire HTBI primers and on Arm-PCR targeting CDR3 regions. TCRdb analysed the multiplex PCR reads with MiXCR anew, one entry per CDR3 protein. The profile covers approximately 440,000 distinct CDR3 sequences, with roughly 15% appearing a single time and 10% to 15% taken by the ten largest. At least ten counts were recorded for this clonotype. Time point indicated: newly diagnosed GD, antithyroid drugs for less than 3 months. After RNA was extracted from PBMCs, the TCR library was made from it. Tubes containing EDTA received 8.5 to 9 milliliters of drawn peripheral blood. The V end was cut by 3 bases, the J end by 0 bases, with 8 bases between. The length of the CDR3 is 13 residues. Germline lookup yields CDR1 SQVTM and CDR2 ANQGSEA. In addition, the sample was reused for a study of T cells in Graves' hyperthyroidism and ophthalmopathy. As reported in that work: The study left out patients who had uncontrolled infection, other autoimmune disease, pregnancy or lactation.

The V gene is TRBV29-1, the J gene TRBJ1-1; D uncertain. The sequence was obtained from a man between 40 and 49 years old with Graves disease. The material was peripheral blood mononuclear cells (PBMCs), obtained at new diagnosis, from a patient treated with antithyroid drugs. The CDR3 sequence is CSVDGPLNTEAFF. For the CDR3, the DNA is TGCAGCGTTGACGGCCCCCTGAACACTGAAGCTTTCTTT.